These 28 T cell receptor beta chains were sequenced from one sample in a study of cytomegalovirus exposure and HLA in healthy donors. PCR was performed using 60 Vbeta and 13 Jbeta primers. Profiling relied on immunoSEQ multiplex PCR, and the TCRdb table lists in-frame clones only, not all of them. The sample has roughly 140,000 clones; 64% are singletons. What was sequenced was PBMCs. The receptors were sampled from a woman in her thirties in good health and CMV-seropositive.

This clone was detected once. The chain links TRBV5-6 to TRBJ2-3, with a tentative D call TRBD2 (6 bases). V dropped 4 bases and J dropped 6 bases, with 18 bases sitting between them. This CDR3 region has 15 residues. The germline V gene has CDR1 SGHDT and CDR2 YYEEEE. The CDR3 coding sequence is TGTGCCAGCAGCCCCCAAGTTCCCCGGGAGGATACGCAGTATTTT. Translation gives CASSPQVPREDTQYF.

Comments on this clone: This same CDR3 is encoded by further DNA sequences in the sample. This rearrangement joins TRBV28 to TRBJ2-3; no clear D. Trimming shortened V by 4 bases and J by 2 bases, and 7 bases separated the two germline ends. Germline CDR1 reads MDHEN; CDR2 reads SYDVKM. The CDR3 covers 13 residues. The CDR3 region is CASSSGSTDTQYF. The CDR3 DNA reads TGTGCCAGCAGTTCCGGGTCCACAGATACGCAGTATTTT.

The CDR3 loop reads CASSAVGTVNTGELFF. CDR3 coding DNA: TGTGCCAGCAGCGCAGTGGGGACTGTGAACACCGGGGAGCTGTTTTTT. The chain couples TRBV7-9 to TRBJ2-2, with a possible D match to TRBD2 (6 bases). The CDR3 sequence is 16 residues long. The germline CDR1 and CDR2 sequences are SEHNR and FQNEAQ (reference sequence). V lost 5 bases, J lost 1 base, and 14 bases lay in between.

V usage is TRBV10-1 and J usage is TRBJ2-1; tentatively, D is TRBD2 (6 bases). Per germline, CDR1 WNHNN and CDR2 SYGVQD (reference sequence). The CDR3 extends over 15 amino acids. The V gene lost 6 bases and the J gene lost 0 bases, with 12 bases spanning the gap. The DNA for the CDR3 is TGCGCCAGCAGCCCGGGAGAGAGCTCCTACAATGAGCAGTTCTTC. Its protein is CASSPGESSYNEQFF.

This clone was counted between two and nine times. The chain recombines TRBV19 with TRBJ2-2, with D perhaps matching TRBD2 (5 bases). V lost 6 bases and J lost 1, with 18 bases in between. Germline CDR1 LNHDA, CDR2 SQIVND (reference sequence). The length of the CDR3 is 17 residues. This CDR3 reads CASRGDFHMENTGELFF. The DNA of the CDR3 is TGTGCCAGTAGGGGAGACTTCCATATGGAGAACACCGGGGAGCTGTTTTTT.

The CDR3 coding sequence is TGTGCCAGCAGCTCCGCGGTCACCGGGGAGCTGTTTTTT. As protein: CASSSAVTGELFF. This chain links TRBV11-3 with TRBJ2-2; no firm D call. In germline, CDR1 is SGHNT, CDR2 YENEEA. V lost 4 bases and J 4 bases, leaving 7 bases between the germline ends. This CDR3 is built from 13 residues.

The J gene is TRBJ1-2, the V gene TRBV7-9; the match to TRBD1 covers 8 bases. V lost 1 base to trimming and J lost 2 bases; unmatched junction nucleotides: 6. CDR1 and CDR2 (germline): SEHNR, FQNEAQ (reference sequence). The CDR3 extends over 16 amino acids. CDR3 nucleotides: TGTGCCAGCAGCTTAGGGGCCGGACAGGGAAACTATGGCTACACCTTC. It encodes CASSLGAGQGNYGYTF.

The V and J genes are TRBV30 and TRBJ1-2; D is perhaps TRBD1 (5 bases). Trimming pared 3 bases from V and 4 bases from J, leaving 18 bases between. The CDR3 contains 15 residues. Per germline, CDR1 GTSNPN and CDR2 SVGIG (reference sequence). CDR3 DNA: TGTGCCTGGAGGACCCTTACCCGGGGGACCTATGGCTACACCTTC. It encodes CAWRTLTRGTYGYTF.

V is TRBV10-3 and J is TRBJ2-3, with TRBD2 matching over 14 bases. V trimming: 5 bases; J trimming: 3 bases; junction bases outside the gene matches: 4. The CDR3 length is 16 residues. From germline, CDR1 is ENHRY and CDR2 SYGVKD. CDR3 in DNA: TGTGCCATCAGTCCCCGGACTAGCGGGAGGACAGATACGCAGTATTTT. Translating gives CAISPRTSGRTDTQYF.

This clone was seen a handful of times. The genes are TRBV2 and TRBJ1-2, with TRBD1 matching 9 bases. The CDR3 runs to 17 residues. Germline-derived CDR1 and CDR2 are SNHLY and FYNNEI. The ends lost 5 bases at V and 3 bases at J; junction bases unmatched: 13. This chain's CDR3 is CASSPRDRALGYYGYTF. CDR3 bases: TGTGCCAGCAGTCCCCGGGACAGGGCGTTGGGGTACTATGGCTACACCTTC.

The chain couples TRBV4-2 to TRBJ2-6, with a possible D match to TRBD1 (5 bases). The CDR3 contains 21 residues. V lost 0 bases and J lost 0, with 21 bases in between. Germline V gene sequence: CDR1 LGHNA, CDR2 YNFKEQ. CDR3 residues: CASSQDRVGFRQSSGANVLTF. DNA for the CDR3: TGTGCCAGCAGCCAAGATCGAGTAGGGTTTAGACAGAGCTCTGGGGCCAACGTCCTGACTTTC.

This clone has more than one count but fewer than ten. The J gene is TRBJ2-1, the V gene TRBV5-1, with 7 bases identical to TRBD1. The V gene end was trimmed by 6 bases and the J gene end by 6 bases; junction bases not matched to a gene: 6. The CDR3 has 13 amino acids. The germline CDR1 and CDR2 sequences are SGHRS and YFSETQ. The DNA of the CDR3 is TGCGCCAGCAATCAGGACAGGCGCAATGAGCAGTTCTTC. Translating gives CASNQDRRNEQFF.

This clone was seen more than once but under ten times. The chain joins TRBV5-6 to TRBJ2-1; the D is unclear. CDR1 and CDR2 from the germline V gene are SGHDT and YYEEEE. V shed 0 bases and J shed 9 bases, with 7 bases lying between them. The CDR3 consists of 12 residues. CDR3 sequence (DNA): TGTGCCAGCAGCTTGGGCTATCTTGAGCAGTTCTTC. Its protein is CASSLGYLEQFF.

This clone has just a few counts. The rearrangement links TRBV27 to TRBJ1-2; tentative D call: TRBD1 (6 bases). CDR3 length equals 12 residues. The ends were cut back, 4 bases at V and 8 bases at J, with 11 bases in the middle. In germline, CDR1 is MNHEY, CDR2 SMNVEV (reference sequence). CDR3 sequence reads: CASSSTGFGYTF. The CDR3 DNA reads as TGTGCCAGCAGTTCAACAGGGTTCGGCTACACCTTC.

Turning to this clone: One end of the junction is discordant with germline, which a read error may explain. The same CDR3 is also encoded by other DNA sequences in this sample. The DNA for the CDR3 is TGCGCCAGCAGTGGACAGGTTAGCAATCAACCCCAGCATTTT. This gives the protein CASSGQVSNQPQHF. The V gene is TRBV2, the J gene TRBJ1-5, with 7 bases identical to TRBD1. Germline V CDR1 and CDR2: SNHLY, FYNNEI. The CDR3 is made up of 14 amino acids. Supplemented by reference TRBV2 and TRBJ1-5, the full variable domain reads EPEVTQTPSHQVTQMGQEVILRCVPISNHLYFYWYRQILGQKVEFLVSFYNNEISEKSEIFDDQFSVERPDGSNFTLKIRSTKLEDSAMYFCASSGQVSNQPQHFGDGTRLSIL.

The genes are TRBV6-5 and TRBJ1-1; no definite D call. The V end was cut by 0 bases, the J end by 0 bases, with 8 bases between. CDR1 MNHEY and CDR2 SVGAGI come from the germline V gene. This CDR3 has 15 amino acids. CDR3: CASSYSIEMNTEAFF. Written as DNA, the CDR3 is TGTGCCAGCAGTTACTCTATAGAAATGAACACTGAAGCTTTCTTT.

The chain uses TRBV10-3 and TRBJ2-6; 10 bases agree with TRBD2. Germline-derived CDR1 and CDR2 are ENHRY and SYGVKD. The CDR3 is 17 residues long. The junction had 7 bases not matched to a gene; V was cut back by 8 bases and J by 0 bases. CDR3 coding DNA: TGTGCCATCGGGACAGCGGGAGGGAGCTCTGGGGCCAACGTCCTGACTTTC. Amino acids: CAIGTAGGSSGANVLTF.

This clone was seen a handful of times. The gene calls are TRBV27 and TRBJ1-5, with D possibly matching TRBD1 (5 bases). Trimming cost V 7 bases and J 7 bases, with 11 bases left between them. Germline loops: CDR1 MNHEY, CDR2 SMNVEV (reference sequence). The CDR3 covers 12 residues. In nucleotides, the CDR3 is TGTGCCAGCAAGGCCGGGGGACAGCCCCAGCATTTT. Translating it yields CASKAGGQPQHF.

This chain joins TRBV5-8 and TRBJ1-5; D remains unclear. This CDR3 has 14 residues. The ends were cut back, 4 bases at V and 4 bases at J, with 12 bases in the middle. Germline V lookup: CDR1 SGHTS, CDR2 YDEGEE. CDR3 nucleotide sequence: TGTGCCAGCAGCCGGGGTTGGGTGAATCAGCCCCAGCATTTT. This sequence encodes CASSRGWVNQPQHF. The entire variable domain, with the rest obtained from reference TRBV5-8 and TRBJ1-5, is as follows: EAGVTQSPTHLIKTRGQQATLRCSPISGHTSVYWYQQALGLGLQFLLWYDEGEERNRGNFPPRFSGRQFPNYSSELNVNALELEDSALYLCASSRGWVNQPQHFGDGTRLSIL.

The chain joins TRBV6-4 to TRBJ2-7, with D perhaps matching TRBD1 (6 bases). Germline V gene data show CDR1 as MRHNA and CDR2 as SNTAGT. The V end lost 6 bases, the J end lost 2 bases, and 14 bases lay between the germline ends. The CDR3 spans 14 residues. The CDR3, as DNA: TGTGCCAGCAGCTCGGGACACCTCGCCTACGAGCAGTACTTC. Its translation is CASSSGHLAYEQYF.

The V gene is TRBV15, the J gene TRBJ2-7; 10 bases align to TRBD2. Germline V gene lookup returns CDR1 LNHNV and CDR2 YYDKDF (reference sequence). The CDR3 sequence is 16 residues long. V lost 1 base and J lost 3; bases outside the gene matches: 6. CDR3 sequence reads: CATSRVRPSGSYEQYF. The CDR3, as DNA: TGTGCCACCAGCAGAGTAAGGCCTAGCGGGAGCTACGAGCAGTACTTC.

This clone was observed many times. The chain has TRBV6-1 and TRBJ1-6; 7 bases fit TRBD1. From germline, CDR1 is MNHNS and CDR2 SASEGT. This CDR3 region has 14 residues. V was clipped by 7 bases and J by 7 bases; unmatched bases: 7. The chain's CDR3 is CASTSGTENSPLHF. In DNA, the CDR3 is TGTGCCAGCACCTCCGGGACAGAGAATTCACCCCTCCACTTT.

This clone was recorded once. CDR3 residues: CASSLAKEGTQYF. In DNA, the CDR3 is TGTGCCAGCAGCCTGGCTAAGGAGGGGACCCAGTACTTC. The chain uses TRBV7-7 and TRBJ2-5; possible D gene TRBD2, 6 bases. Germline lookup yields CDR1 SSHAT and CDR2 FNYEAQ (reference sequence). Trimming pared 5 bases from V and 7 bases from J, leaving 14 bases between. The CDR3 loop spans 13 amino acids.

This clone was observed a few times. This sequence joins TRBV28 and TRBJ1-5; TRBD1 might be the D (5 bases). CDR3 size: 20 residues. Trimming left V 4 bases short and J 4 bases short, with 29 bases between. Germline V gene data show CDR1 as MDHEN and CDR2 as SYDVKM. CDR3 sequence (DNA): TGTGCCAGCAGTTCTGCTCGGGGGGAAAGGAAATTAAAATTGAATCAGCCCCAGCATTTT. Its protein product is CASSSARGERKLKLNQPQHF.

The chain joins TRBV4-2 to TRBJ1-6; no firm D call. This CDR3 spans 14 amino acids. V was trimmed by 0 bases and J by 9 bases, leaving 9 bases between them. CDR1 and CDR2 (germline): LGHNA, YNFKEQ. CDR3 in DNA: TGTGCCAGCAGCCAAGAACTTGTTGGTTCACCCCTCCACTTT. It is translated as CASSQELVGSPLHF.

The sample holds a few counts of this clone. This sequence joins TRBV30 and TRBJ1-2, with a tentative D call TRBD1 (5 bases). The CDR3 runs 15 residues. V lost 5 bases, J lost 3 bases, and 19 bases lay in between. Germline CDR1 is GTSNPN and CDR2 is SVGIG (reference sequence). CDR3 sequence reads: CAWRRRGGGDYGYTF. The DNA of the CDR3 is TGTGCCTGGCGGCGTAGGGGAGGAGGTGACTATGGCTACACCTTC.

The V gene is TRBV18, the J gene TRBJ1-4; D is unclear. Germline V lookup: CDR1 KGHSH, CDR2 LQKENI. V gave up 5 bases and J gave up 3 bases, with 16 bases separating them. The length of the CDR3 is 16 residues. The CDR3 loop is CASSSNGNSPNEKLFF. The CDR3 DNA follows: TGTGCCAGCTCATCCAATGGAAACAGTCCTAATGAAAAACTGTTTTTT.

The V call is TRBV30, the J call TRBJ1-1, with TRBD1 identical over 11 bases. V lost 5 bases, J lost 3 bases, and 8 bases stayed unmatched. Germline V lookup: CDR1 GTSNPN, CDR2 SVGIG (reference sequence). CDR3 size: 15 residues. The CDR3 nucleotides are TGTGCCTGGCGCGGACAGGGGGCAGGGCACACTGAAGCTTTCTTT. This sequence encodes CAWRGQGAGHTEAFF. The whole variable domain, remainder taken from reference TRBV30 and TRBJ1-1, is SQTIHQWPATLVQPVGSPLSLECTVEGTSNPNLYWYRQAAGRGLQLLFYSVGIGQISSEVPQNLSASRPQDRQFILSSKKLLLSDSGFYLCAWRGQGAGHTEAFFGQGTRLTVV.